This T cell receptor beta chain stems from a study of blood T cell repertoires in COVID-19. For the study at large: Sources were T cells, B-cell-depleted T cells, or PBMCs; the material itself was cDNA or gDNA.

Participants, roughly 18 to 100 years old, spanned fewer than 25 US areas. Participants had their cohort set by participant-reported clinical history. V gave up 3 bases and J gave up 1 base, with 14 bases separating them. The germline V gene encodes CDR1 SGDLS and CDR2 YYNGEE. The CDR3 contains 16 residues. This clone was recorded only once. Study processing details: Amplification with reference gene primers provided the estimates of nucleated cell counts. Generated by immunoSEQ multiplex PCR, the TCRdb table keeps only in-frame clones and is missing some. V and J calls and clone size come straight from that table; D and trimming were deduced from the DNA. Among approximately 290,000 clones listed, nearly 90% were seen once.

The V and J genes are TRBV9 and TRBJ1-5; TRBD1 is a possible D gene (5 bases). The clonotype comes from a woman between 18 and 29 years old with acute COVID-19. The sequenced sample was PBMCs or T cells enriched from blood (not recorded which). CDR3 nucleotides: TGTGCCAGCAGCGGGGCGTCGGGGGGAAGCAATCAGCCCCAGCATTTT. Translated, it gives CASSGASGGSNQPQHF. Based on the CDR3 plus reference TRBV9 and TRBJ1-5, the full variable domain is DSGVTQTPKHLITATGQRVTLRCSPRSGDLSVYWYQQSLDQGLQFLIQYYNGEERAKGNILERFSAQQFPDLHSELNLSSLELGDSALYFCASSGASGGSNQPQHFGDGTRLSIL.